This T cell receptor (beta chain) is drawn from a study of Ad26.COV2.S vaccination and SARS-CoV-2 variants. Study-level background: Ad26.COV2.S was injected intramuscularly once or twice, 56 days apart.

Only in-frame clones appear in the TCRdb table, and some are missing; sequencing was by immunoSEQ multiplex PCR. This sample has almost 400,000 clones, with approximately 91% found just once. Treatment specified: 19 received Ad26.COV2.S at low or high dose, single or two shots; about 5 received placebo; per-sample allocation not given. The samples were gathered on day 63 after the first injection of vaccine or placebo. There are 13 residues in the CDR3. Germline CDR1 is GTSNPN and CDR2 is SVGIG (reference sequence). V lost 5 bases and J lost 2, with 10 bases in between. This clonotype was sampled from a person between 18 and 65 years old who received the Ad26.COV2.S COVID-19 vaccine or a placebo. Here the sequenced sample was peripheral blood, taken in a trial of Ad26.COV2.S vaccine versus placebo. J is TRBJ1-5 and V is TRBV30; D not resolved. As DNA, the CDR3 is TGTGCCTGGGCTCCAAAGGGCAATCAGCCCCAGCATTTT. It yields the protein CAWAPKGNQPQHF.